This TCR beta chain comes out of a study of OX40 agonist ivuxolimab in advanced cancers. Notes on the study in general: Compared with CD4+, CD8+ T cells on average had more expanded clones.

As for this clone: Its antigen is unknown.

Only in-frame clones appear in the TCRdb table, and some are missing; sequencing was by immunoSEQ multiplex PCR. Here the sample spans around 80,000 clones, 85% to 90% being singletons. The sampling schedule covered blood at baseline, cycle 4 day 1, and cycle 7 day 1. The sequence derives from an adult with an advanced solid tumor such as melanoma, head and neck, liver or kidney cancer. The material was CD4+ or CD8+ T cells sorted from blood, obtained in a trial of the OX40 agonist ivuxolimab.

The CDR3, as DNA: TGTGCCAGTAGTATCGAACACAGCTATGAGCAGTTCTTC. Protein product: CASSIEHSYEQFF. V is TRBV19 and J is TRBJ2-1; D not resolved. The CDR3 spans 13 residues. CDR1 is LNHDA, CDR2 SQIVND, per germline (reference sequence). With 3 bases removed from V and 8 bases from J, the gap between germline ends came to 11 bases.